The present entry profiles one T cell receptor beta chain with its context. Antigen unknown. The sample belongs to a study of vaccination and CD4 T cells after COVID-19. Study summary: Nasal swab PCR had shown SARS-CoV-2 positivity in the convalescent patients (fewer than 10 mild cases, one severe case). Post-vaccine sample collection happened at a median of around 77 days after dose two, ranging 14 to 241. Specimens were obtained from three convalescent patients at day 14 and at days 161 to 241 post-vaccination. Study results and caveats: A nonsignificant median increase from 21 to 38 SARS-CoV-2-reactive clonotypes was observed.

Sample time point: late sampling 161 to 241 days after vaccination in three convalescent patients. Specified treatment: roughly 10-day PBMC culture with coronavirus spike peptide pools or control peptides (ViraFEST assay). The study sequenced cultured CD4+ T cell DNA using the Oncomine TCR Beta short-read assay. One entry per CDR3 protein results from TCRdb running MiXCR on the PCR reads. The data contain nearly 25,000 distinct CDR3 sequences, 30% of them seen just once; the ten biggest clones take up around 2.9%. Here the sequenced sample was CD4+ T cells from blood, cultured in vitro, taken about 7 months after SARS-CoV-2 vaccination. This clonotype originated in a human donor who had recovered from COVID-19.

The CDR3 region has the DNA TGTGCCAGCAGCCTGGGACGTCAGGAGACCCAGTACTTC. It is translated as CASSLGRQETQYF. This chain joins TRBV11-2 and TRBJ2-5; D may correspond to TRBD1 or TRBD2 (5 bases each). V was shortened by 5 bases and J by 5 bases, with 12 bases between the two germline ends. This CDR3 has 13 residues. Germline V gives CDR1 SGHAT, CDR2 FQNNGV.